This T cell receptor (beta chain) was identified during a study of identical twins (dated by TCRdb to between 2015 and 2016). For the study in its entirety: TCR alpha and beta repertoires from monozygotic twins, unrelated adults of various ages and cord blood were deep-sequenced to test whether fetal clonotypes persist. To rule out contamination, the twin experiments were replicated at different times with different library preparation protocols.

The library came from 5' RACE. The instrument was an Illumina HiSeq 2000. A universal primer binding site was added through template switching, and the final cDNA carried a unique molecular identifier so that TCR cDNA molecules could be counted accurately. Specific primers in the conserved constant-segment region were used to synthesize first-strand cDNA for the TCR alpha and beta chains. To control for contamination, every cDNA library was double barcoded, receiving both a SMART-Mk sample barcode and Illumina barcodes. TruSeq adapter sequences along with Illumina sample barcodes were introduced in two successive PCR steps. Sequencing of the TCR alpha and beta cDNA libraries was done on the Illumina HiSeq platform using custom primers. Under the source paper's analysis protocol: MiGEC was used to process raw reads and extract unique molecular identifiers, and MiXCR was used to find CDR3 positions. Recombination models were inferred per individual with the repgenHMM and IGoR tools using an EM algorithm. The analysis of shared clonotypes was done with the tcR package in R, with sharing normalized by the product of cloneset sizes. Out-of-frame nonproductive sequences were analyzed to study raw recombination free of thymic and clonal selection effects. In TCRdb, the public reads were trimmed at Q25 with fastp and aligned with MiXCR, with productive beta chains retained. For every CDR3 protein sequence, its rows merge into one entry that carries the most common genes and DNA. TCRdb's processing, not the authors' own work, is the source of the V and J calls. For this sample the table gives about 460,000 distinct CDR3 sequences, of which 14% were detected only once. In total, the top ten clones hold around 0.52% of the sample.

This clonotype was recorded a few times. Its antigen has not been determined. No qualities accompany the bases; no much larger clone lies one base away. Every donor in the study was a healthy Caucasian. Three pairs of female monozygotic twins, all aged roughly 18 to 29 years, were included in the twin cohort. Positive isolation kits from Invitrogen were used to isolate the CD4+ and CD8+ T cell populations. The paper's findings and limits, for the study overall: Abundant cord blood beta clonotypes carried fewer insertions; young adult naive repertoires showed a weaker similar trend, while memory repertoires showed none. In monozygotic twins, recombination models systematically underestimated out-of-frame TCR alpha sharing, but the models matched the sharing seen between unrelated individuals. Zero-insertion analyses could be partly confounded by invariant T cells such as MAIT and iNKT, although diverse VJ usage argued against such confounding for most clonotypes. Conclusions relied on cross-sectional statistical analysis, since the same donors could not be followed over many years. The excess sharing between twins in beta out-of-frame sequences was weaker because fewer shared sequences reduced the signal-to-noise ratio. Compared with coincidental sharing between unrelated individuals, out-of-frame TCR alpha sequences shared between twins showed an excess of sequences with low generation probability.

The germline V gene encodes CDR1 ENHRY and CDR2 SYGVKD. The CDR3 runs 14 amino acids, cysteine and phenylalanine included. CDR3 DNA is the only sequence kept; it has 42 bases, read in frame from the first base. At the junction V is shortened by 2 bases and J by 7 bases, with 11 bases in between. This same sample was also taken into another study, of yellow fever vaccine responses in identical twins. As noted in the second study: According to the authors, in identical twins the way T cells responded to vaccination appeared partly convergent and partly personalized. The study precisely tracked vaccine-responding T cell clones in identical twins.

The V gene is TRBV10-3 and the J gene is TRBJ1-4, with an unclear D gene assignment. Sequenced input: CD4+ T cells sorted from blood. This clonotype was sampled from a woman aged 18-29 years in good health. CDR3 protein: CAISEDGPTEKLFF. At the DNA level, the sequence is TGTGCCATCAGTGAGGACGGCCCTACTGAAAAACTGTTTTTT.